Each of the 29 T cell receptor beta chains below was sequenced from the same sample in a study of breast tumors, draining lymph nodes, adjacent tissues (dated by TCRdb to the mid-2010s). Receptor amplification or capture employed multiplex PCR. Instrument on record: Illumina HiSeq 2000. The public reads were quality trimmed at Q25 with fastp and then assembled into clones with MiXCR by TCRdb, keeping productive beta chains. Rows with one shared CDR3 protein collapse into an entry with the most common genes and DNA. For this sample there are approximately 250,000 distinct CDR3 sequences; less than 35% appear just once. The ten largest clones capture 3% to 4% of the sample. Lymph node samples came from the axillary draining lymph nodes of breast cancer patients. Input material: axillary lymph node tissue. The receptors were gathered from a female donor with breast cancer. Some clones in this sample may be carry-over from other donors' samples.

For the CDR3, the DNA is TGTGCCAGCAGCCCAGATAGAGGGACTAGCGTCAATGAGCAGTTCTTC. Its translation is CASSPDRGTSVNEQFF. The rearrangement uses TRBV3-1 and TRBJ2-1; 10 bases align to TRBD2. The germline gives CDR1 LGHDT, CDR2 YNNKEL (reference sequence). The CDR3 has 16 amino acids. The ends lost 4 bases at V and 6 bases at J; junction bases unmatched: 9.

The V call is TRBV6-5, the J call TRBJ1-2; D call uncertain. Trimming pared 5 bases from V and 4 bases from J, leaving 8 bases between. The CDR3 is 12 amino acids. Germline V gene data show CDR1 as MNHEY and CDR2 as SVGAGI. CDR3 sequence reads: CASSPNRYGYTF. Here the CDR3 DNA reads TGTGCCAGCAGTCCGAACCGCTATGGCTACACCTTC.

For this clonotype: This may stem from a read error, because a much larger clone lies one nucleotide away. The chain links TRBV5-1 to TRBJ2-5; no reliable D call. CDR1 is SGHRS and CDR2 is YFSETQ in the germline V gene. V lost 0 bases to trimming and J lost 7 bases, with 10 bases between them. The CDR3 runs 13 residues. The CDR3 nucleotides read TGCGCCAGCAGCTTGGGCGCCCTGGGGACCCAGTACTTC. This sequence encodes CASSLGALGTQYF. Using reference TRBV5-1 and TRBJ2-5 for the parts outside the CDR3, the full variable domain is KAGVTQTPRYLIKTRGQQVTLSCSPISGHRSVSWYQQTPGQGLQFLFEYFSETQRNKGNFPGRFSGRQFSNSRSEMNVSTLELGDSALYLCASSLGALGTQYFGPGTRLLVL.

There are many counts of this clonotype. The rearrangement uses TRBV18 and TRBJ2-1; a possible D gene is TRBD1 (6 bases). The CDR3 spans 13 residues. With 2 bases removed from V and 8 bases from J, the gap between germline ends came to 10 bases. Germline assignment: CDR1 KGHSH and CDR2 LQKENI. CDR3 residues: CASSPAPGDEQFF. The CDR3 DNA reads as TGTGCCAGCTCACCAGCCCCAGGGGATGAGCAGTTCTTC.

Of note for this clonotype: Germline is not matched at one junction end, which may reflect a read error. CDR3 nucleotide sequence: TGCAGCTTGGGGGACACCGCTAACTATGGCTACACCTTT. Translation gives CSLGDTANYGYTF. The V and J genes are TRBV29-1 and TRBJ1-2; tentative D call: TRBD1 (6 bases). Looked up from germline, CDR1 is SQVTM and CDR2 is ANQGSEA. CDR3 size: 13 residues. Complete variable domain (other parts from reference TRBV29-1 and TRBJ1-2): SAVISQKPSRDICQRGTSLTIQCQVDSQVTMMFWYRQQPGQSLTLIATANQGSEATYESGFVIDKFPISRPNLTFSTLTVSNMSPEDSSIYLCSLGDTANYGYTFGSGTRLTVV.

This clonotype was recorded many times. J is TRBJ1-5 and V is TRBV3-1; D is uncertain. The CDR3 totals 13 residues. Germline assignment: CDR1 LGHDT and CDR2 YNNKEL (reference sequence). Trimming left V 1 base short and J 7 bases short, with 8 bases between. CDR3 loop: CASSQVAGQPQHF. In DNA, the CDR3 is TGTGCCAGCAGCCAAGTCGCGGGGCAGCCCCAGCATTTT.

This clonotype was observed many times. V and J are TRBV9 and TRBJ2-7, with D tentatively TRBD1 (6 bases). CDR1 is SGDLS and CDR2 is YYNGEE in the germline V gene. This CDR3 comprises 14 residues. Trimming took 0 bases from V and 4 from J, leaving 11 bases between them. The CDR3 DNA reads TGTGCCAGCAGCGTAGGTCGGACAGCATACGAGCAGTACTTC. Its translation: CASSVGRTAYEQYF.

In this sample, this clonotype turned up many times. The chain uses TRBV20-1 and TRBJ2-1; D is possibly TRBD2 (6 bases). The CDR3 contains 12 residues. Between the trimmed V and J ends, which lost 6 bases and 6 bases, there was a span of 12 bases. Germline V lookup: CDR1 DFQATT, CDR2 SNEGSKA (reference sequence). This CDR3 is CSAPGSSNEQFF. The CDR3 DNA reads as TGCAGTGCCCCCGGGAGTAGCAATGAGCAGTTCTTC.

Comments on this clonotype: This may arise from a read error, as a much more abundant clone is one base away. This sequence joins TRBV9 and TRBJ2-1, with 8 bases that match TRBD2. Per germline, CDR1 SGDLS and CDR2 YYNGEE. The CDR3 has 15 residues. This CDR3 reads CASSSTSEIYNEPFF. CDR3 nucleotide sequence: TGTGCCAGCAGCTCGACTAGCGAGATTTACAATGAGCCGTTCTTC.

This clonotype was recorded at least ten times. This CDR3 is CASSVGLSGGAQETQYF. The CDR3 nucleotides read TGTGCCAGCAGCGTAGGCCTCAGCGGGGGGGCTCAAGAGACCCAGTACTTC. The chain joins TRBV9 to TRBJ2-5; TRBD2 matches 10 bases. CDR1 and CDR2 from the germline V gene are SGDLS and YYNGEE. V shed 0 bases and J 2 bases; nucleotides not matched to a gene: 7. The CDR3 covers 17 residues. Supplemented by reference TRBV9 and TRBJ2-5, the full variable domain reads DSGVTQTPKHLITATGQRVTLRCSPRSGDLSVYWYQQSLDQGLQFLIQYYNGEERAKGNILERFSAQQFPDLHSELNLSSLELGDSALYFCASSVGLSGGAQETQYFGPGTRLLVL.

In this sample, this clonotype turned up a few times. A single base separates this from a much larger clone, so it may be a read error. The CDR3 DNA follows: TGCAGTGCTAACAGGGGGAGGAACGAGCCGTACTTC. It codes for CSANRGRNEPYF. The rearrangement joins TRBV20-1 to TRBJ2-7, with 8 bases identical to TRBD1. Germline values: CDR1 DFQATT, CDR2 SNEGSKA (reference sequence). CDR3 length: 12 residues.

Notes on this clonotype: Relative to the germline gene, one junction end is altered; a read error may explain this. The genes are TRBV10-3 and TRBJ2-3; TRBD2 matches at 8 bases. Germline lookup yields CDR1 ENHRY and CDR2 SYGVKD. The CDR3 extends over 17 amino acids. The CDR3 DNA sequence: TGTGCCATCAGTGAGCCCCGACTAGCGAGAGGTGCAGATACGCAATATTTT. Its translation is CAISEPRLARGADTQYF.

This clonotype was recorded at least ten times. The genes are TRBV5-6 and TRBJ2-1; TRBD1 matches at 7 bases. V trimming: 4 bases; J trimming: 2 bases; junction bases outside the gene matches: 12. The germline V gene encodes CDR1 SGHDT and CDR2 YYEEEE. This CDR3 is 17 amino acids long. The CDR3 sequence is CASSNGPDRATYNEQFF. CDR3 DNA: TGTGCCAGCAGCAATGGTCCCGACAGGGCAACCTACAATGAGCAGTTCTTC.

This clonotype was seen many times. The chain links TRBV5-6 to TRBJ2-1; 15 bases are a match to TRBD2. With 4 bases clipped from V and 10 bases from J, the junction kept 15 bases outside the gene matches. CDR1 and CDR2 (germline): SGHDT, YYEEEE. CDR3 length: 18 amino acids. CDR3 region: CASSPGLAGGPVQREQFF. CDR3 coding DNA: TGTGCCAGCAGCCCTGGACTAGCGGGGGGGCCCGTACAGAGGGAGCAGTTCTTC.

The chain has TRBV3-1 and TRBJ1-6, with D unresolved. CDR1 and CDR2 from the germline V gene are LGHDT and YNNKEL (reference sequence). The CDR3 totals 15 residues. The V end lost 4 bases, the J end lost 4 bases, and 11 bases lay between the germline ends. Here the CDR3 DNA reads TGTGCCAGCAGCCCTTCAAGGAATTATAATTCACCCCTCCACTTT. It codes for CASSPSRNYNSPLHF.

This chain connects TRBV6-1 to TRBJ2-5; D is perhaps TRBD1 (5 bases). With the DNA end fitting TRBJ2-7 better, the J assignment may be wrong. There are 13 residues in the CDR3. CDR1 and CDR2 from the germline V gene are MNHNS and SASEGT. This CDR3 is CASRQGASYEQYF. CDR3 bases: TGTGCCAGCAGGCAGGGTGCCTCCTACGAGCAGTACTTC.

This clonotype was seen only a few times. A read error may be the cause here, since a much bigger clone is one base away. This chain's CDR3 is CSAGRDREYAYTF. In DNA, the CDR3 is TGCAGTGCTGGCCGGGACAGGGAGTATGCCTACACCTTC. This rearrangement joins TRBV20-1 to TRBJ1-2; TRBD1 matches 9 bases. The CDR3 consists of 13 residues. Germline-derived CDR1 and CDR2 are DFQATT and SNEGSKA (reference sequence).

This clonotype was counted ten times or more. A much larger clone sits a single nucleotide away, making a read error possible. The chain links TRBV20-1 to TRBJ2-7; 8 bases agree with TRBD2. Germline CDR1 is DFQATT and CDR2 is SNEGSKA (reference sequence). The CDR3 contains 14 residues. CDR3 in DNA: TGCAGTACTAGCGGAGGGGACCTCTCCTACGAGCAGTACTTC. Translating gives CSTSGGDLSYEQYF.

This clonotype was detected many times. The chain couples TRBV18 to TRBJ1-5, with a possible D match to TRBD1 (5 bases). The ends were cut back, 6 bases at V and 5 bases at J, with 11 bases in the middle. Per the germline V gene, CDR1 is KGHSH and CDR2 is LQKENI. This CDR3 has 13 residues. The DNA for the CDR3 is TGTGCCAGCTCCGAGGGGAGGGATCAGCCCCAGCATTTT. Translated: CASSEGRDQPQHF.

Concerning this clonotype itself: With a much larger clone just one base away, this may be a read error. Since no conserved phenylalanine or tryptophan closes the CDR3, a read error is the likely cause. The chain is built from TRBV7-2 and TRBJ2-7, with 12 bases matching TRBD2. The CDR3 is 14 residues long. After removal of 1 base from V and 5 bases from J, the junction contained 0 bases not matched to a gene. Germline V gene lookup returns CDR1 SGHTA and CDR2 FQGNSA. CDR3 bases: TGTGCCAGCAGCTTAGGACTAGCGGGAGACGAGCAGTACCTC. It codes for CASSLGLAGDEQYL.

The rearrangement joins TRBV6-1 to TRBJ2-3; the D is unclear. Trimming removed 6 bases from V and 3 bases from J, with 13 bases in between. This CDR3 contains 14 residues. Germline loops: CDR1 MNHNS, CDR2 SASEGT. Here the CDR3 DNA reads TGTGCCAGCAGGGGTAGGCTGGGTACAGATACGCAGTATTTT. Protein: CASRGRLGTDTQYF.

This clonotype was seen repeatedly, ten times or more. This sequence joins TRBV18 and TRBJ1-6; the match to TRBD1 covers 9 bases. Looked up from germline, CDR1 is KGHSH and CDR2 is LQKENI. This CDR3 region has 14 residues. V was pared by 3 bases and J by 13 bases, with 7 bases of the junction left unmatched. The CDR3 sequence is CASSPDRGVWPLHF. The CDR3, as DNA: TGTGCCAGCTCACCCGACAGGGGGGTATGGCCCCTCCACTTT.

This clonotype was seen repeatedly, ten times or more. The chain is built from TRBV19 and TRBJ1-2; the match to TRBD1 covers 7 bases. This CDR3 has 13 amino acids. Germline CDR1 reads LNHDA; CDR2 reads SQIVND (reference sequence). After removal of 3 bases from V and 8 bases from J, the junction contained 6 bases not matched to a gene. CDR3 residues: CASSIPGGGGYTF. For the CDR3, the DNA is TGTGCCAGTAGTATCCCAGGGGGAGGAGGCTACACCTTC.

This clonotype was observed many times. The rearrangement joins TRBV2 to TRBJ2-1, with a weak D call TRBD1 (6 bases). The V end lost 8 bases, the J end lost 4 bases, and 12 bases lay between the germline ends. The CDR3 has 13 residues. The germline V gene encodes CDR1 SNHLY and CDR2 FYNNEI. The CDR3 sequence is CASANQGYNEQFF. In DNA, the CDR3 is TGTGCCAGCGCTAATCAGGGGTACAATGAGCAGTTCTTC.

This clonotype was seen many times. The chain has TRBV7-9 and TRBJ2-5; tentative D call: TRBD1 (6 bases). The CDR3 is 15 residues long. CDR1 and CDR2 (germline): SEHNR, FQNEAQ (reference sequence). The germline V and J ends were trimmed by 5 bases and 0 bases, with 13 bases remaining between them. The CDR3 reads CASSPRDTYQETQYF. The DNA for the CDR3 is TGTGCCAGCAGCCCCCGGGACACCTACCAAGAGACCCAGTACTTC.

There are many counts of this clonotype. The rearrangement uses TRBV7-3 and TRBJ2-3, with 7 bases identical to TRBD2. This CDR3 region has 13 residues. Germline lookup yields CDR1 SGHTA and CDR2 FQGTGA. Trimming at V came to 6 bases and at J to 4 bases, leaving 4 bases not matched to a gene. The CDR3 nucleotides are TGTGCCAGCAGTGGGGGGGGGGCAGATACGCAGTATTTT. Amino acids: CASSGGGADTQYF.

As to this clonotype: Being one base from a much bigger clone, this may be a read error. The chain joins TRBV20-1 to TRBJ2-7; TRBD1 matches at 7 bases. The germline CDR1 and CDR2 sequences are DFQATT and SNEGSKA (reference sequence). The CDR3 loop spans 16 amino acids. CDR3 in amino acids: CSDRVAVTGTSYEQYF. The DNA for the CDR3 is TGCAGTGATAGAGTGGCCGTGACAGGGACCTCCTACGAGCAGTACTTC.

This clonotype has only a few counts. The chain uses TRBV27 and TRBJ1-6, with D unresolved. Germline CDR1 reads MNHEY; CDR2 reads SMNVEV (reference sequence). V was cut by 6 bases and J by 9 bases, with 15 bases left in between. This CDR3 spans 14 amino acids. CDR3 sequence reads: CASRGSVGGSPLHF. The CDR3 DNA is TGTGCCAGCAGGGGCTCTGTAGGAGGTTCACCCCTCCACTTT.

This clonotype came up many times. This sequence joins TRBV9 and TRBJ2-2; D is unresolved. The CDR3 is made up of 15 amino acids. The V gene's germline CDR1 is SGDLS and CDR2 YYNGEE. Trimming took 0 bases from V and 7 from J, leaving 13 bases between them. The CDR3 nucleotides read TGTGCCAGCAGCGTAGGGTCTGGGTTCGGCGGGGAGCTGTTTTTT. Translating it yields CASSVGSGFGGELFF.